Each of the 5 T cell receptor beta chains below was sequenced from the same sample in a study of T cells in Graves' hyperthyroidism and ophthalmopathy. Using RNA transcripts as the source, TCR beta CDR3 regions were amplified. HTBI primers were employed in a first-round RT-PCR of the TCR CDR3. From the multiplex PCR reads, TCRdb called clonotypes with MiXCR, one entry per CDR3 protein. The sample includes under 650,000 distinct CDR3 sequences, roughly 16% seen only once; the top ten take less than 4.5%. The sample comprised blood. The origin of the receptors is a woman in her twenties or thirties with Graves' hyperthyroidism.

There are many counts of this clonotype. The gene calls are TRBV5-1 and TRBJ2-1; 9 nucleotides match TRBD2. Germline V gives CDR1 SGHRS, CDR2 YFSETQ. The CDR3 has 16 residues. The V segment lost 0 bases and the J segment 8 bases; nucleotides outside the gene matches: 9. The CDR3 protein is CASSLGNSGSGDEQFF. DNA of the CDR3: TGCGCCAGCAGCTTGGGCAATAGCGGGAGCGGTGATGAGCAGTTCTTC.

CDR3 loop: CASSPPGSGASNEQFF. The CDR3 DNA reads TGTGCCAGCAGCCCCCCGGGTAGCGGGGCCTCCAATGAGCAGTTCTTC. The chain has TRBV27 and TRBJ2-1; 8 bases agree with TRBD2. Germline CDR1 reads MNHEY; CDR2 reads SMNVEV (reference sequence). Trimming cost V 6 bases and J 6 bases; bases outside gene matches: 13. There are 16 residues in the CDR3.

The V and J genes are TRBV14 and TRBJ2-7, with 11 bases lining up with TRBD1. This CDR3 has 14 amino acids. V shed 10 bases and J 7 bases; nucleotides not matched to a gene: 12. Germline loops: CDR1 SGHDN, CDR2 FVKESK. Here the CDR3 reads CATNRDRGYNEQYF. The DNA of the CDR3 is TGTGCCACTAACCGGGACAGGGGGTACAATGAGCAGTACTTC. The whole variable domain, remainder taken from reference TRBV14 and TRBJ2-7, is EAGVTQFPSHSVIEKGQTVTLRCDPISGHDNLYWYRRVMGKEIKFLLHFVKESKQDESGMPNNRFLAERTGGTYSTLKVQPAELEDSGVYFCATNRDRGYNEQYFGPGTRLTVT.

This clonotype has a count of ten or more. CDR3 coding DNA: TGTGCCAGCAGTTACGTAGCGGGCGGACTAAACTACGAGCAGTACTTC. Translated, it gives CASSYVAGGLNYEQYF. The V and J genes are TRBV6-2 or TRBV6-3 and TRBJ2-7, with TRBD2 matching over 7 bases. This CDR3 is 16 amino acids long. V shed 2 bases and J 3 bases; nucleotides not matched to a gene: 10. Germline loops: CDR1 MNHEY, CDR2 SVGEGT.

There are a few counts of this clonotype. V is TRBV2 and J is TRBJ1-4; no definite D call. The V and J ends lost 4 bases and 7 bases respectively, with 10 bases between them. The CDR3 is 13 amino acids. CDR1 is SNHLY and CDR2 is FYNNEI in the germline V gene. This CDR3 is CASSVSVSEKLFF. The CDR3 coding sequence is TGTGCCAGCAGTGTAAGCGTTAGTGAAAAACTGTTTTTT.